The clone carrying this TCR beta chain has ten or more counts. Its antigen is not known. Each donor supplied roughly 10 milliliters of peripheral blood. The source of the sample is a study of blood T cells in healthy people across ages. Study at large: Through template switching, about one barcoded beta molecule was captured per two T cells, as measured in model experiments. Points from the study as a whole: Correlation between TCR beta diversity and naive T cell percentage was strong.

The CDR3 contains 12 residues. V was shortened by 4 bases and J by 0 bases, with 7 bases between the two germline ends. Germline assignment: CDR1 SQVTM and CDR2 ANQGSEA. With a J-beta primer mix and a sample-barcoded 5' primer, a second PCR ran roughly 7 to 11 cycles. A single record per CDR3 protein comes from TCRdb applying MiXCR to the 5' RACE reads. The table has about 970,000 distinct CDR3 sequences, about 51% seen once; the top ten hold around 21%. This sequence joins TRBV29-1 and TRBJ2-7; perhaps TRBD2 as D (5 bases). The TCR comes from a woman aged 55-69 years in good health. Material: blood. This chain's CDR3 is CSVGGNSYEQYF. In DNA form, the CDR3 reads TGCAGCGTTGGAGGGAACTCCTACGAGCAGTACTTC.